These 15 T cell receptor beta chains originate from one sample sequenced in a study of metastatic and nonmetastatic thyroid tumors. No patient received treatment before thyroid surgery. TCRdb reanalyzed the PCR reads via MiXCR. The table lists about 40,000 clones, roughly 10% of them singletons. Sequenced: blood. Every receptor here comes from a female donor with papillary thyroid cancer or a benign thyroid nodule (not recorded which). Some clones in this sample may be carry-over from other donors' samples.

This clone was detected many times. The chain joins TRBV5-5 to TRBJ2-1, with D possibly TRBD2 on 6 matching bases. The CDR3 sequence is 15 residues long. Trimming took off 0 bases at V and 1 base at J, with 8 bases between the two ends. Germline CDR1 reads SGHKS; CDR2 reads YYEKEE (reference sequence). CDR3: CASSLGLGSYNEQFF. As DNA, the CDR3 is TGTGCCAGCAGCTTGGGACTAGGATCCTACAATGAGCAGTTCTTC.

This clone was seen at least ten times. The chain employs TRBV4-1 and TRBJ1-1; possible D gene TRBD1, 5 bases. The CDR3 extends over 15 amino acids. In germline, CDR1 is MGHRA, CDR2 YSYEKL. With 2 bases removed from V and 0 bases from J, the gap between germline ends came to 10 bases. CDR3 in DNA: TGCGCCAGCAGCCAATACGAGGGGCTGAACACTGAAGCTTTCTTT. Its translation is CASSQYEGLNTEAFF.

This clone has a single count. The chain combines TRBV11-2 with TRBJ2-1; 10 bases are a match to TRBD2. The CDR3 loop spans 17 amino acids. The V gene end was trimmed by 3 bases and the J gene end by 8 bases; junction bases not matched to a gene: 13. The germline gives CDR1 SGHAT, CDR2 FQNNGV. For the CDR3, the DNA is TGTGCCAGCAGCTTCTCGACTACCTTGACTAGCGGGCATGAGCAGTTCTTC. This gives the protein CASSFSTTLTSGHEQFF.

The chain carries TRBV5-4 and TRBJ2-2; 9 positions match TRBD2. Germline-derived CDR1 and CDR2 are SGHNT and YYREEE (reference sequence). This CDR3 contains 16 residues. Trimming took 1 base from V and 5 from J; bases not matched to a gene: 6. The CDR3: CASSLHAGGPTGELFF. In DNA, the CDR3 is TGTGCCAGCAGCTTGCACGCGGGAGGGCCGACCGGGGAGCTGTTTTTT.

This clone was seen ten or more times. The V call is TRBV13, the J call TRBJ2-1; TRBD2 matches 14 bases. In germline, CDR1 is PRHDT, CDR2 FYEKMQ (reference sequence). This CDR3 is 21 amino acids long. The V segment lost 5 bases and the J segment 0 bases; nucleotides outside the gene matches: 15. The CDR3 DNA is TGTGCCAGCAGCCGTACACTAACGCCCGGGACTAGCGGGGGCTCCTACAATGAGCAGTTCTTC. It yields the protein CASSRTLTPGTSGGSYNEQFF.

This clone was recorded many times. The CDR3 sequence is CASSLREYGVNEQFF. The CDR3, as DNA: TGTGCCAGCAGCCTCCGGGAATACGGCGTCAATGAGCAGTTCTTC. The gene calls are TRBV6-1 and TRBJ2-1; D might be TRBD2 (5 bases). The length of the CDR3 is 15 residues. The V and J ends lost 6 bases and 6 bases respectively, with 18 bases between them. The germline CDR1 and CDR2 sequences are MNHNS and SASEGT.

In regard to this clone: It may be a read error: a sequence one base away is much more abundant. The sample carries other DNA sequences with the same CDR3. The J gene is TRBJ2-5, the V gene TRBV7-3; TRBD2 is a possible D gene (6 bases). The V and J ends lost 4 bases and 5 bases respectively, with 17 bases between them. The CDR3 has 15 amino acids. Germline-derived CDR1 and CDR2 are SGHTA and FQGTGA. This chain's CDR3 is CASSSRPGVGETQYF. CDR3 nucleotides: TGTGCCAGCAGCTCCCGACCGGGGGTCGGGGAGACCCAGTACTTC.

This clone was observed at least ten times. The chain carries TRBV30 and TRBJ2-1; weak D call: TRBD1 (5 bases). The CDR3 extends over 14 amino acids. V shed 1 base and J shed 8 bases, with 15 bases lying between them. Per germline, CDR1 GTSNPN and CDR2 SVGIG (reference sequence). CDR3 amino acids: CAWSGGRQGHEQFF. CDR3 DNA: TGTGCCTGGAGTGGGGGCCGCCAGGGCCATGAGCAGTTCTTC.

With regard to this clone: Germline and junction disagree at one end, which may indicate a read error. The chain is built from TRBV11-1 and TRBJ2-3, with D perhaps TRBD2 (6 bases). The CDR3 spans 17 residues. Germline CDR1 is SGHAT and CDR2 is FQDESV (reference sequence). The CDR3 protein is CASSLAGGRPGTYTQYF. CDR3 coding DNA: TGTGCCAGCAGCTTAGCTGGAGGGCGTCCTGGCACATATACGCAGTATTTT.

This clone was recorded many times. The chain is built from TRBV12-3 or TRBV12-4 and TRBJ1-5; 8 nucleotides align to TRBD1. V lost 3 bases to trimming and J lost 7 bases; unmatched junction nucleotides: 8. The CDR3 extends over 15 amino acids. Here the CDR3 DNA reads TGTGCCAGCAGTTTGGGAGGGACAGGAAGACAGCCCCAGCATTTT. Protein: CASSLGGTGRQPQHF.

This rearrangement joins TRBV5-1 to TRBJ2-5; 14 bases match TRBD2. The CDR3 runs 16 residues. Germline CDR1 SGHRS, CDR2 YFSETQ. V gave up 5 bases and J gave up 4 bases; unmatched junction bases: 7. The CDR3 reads CASRPGLAGGGETQYF. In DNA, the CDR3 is TGCGCCAGCAGACCAGGACTAGCGGGAGGTGGAGAGACCCAGTACTTC.

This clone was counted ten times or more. The CDR3 DNA follows: TGTGCCAGCAGTGATACGGGAGGGAACAATGAGCAGTTCTTC. Translating it yields CASSDTGGNNEQFF. The rearrangement uses TRBV25-1 and TRBJ2-1, with 8 bases aligning to TRBD2. V lost 3 bases and J lost 5; bases outside the gene matches: 3. CDR1 MGHDK and CDR2 SYGVNS come from the germline V gene. The CDR3 has 14 amino acids.

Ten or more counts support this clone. The CDR3 coding sequence is TGTGCCAGCAGTGAATCACCCCTAGCGGGAGAAGATGAGCAGTTCTTC. Translated: CASSESPLAGEDEQFF. The chain uses TRBV2 and TRBJ2-1, with 10 positions matching TRBD2. The CDR3 contains 16 residues. V trimming: 2 bases; J trimming: 8 bases; junction bases outside the gene matches: 9. Germline V gene sequence: CDR1 SNHLY, CDR2 FYNNEI.

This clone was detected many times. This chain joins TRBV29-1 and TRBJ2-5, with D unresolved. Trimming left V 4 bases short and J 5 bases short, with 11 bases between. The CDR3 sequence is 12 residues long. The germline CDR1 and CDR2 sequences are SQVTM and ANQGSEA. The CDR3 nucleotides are TGCAGCGTTGGCCGTCAGTCCGAGACCCAGTACTTC. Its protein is CSVGRQSETQYF.

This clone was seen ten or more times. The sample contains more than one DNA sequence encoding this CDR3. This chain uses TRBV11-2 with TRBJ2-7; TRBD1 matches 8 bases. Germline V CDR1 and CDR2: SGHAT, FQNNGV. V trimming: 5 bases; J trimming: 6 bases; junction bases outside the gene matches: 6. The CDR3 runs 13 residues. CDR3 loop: CASSPGQASEQYF. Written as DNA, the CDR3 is TGTGCCAGCAGCCCGGGACAGGCGTCCGAGCAGTACTTC.